This is a list of T cell receptor beta chains from one sample in a study of blood T cell repertoires in COVID-19. The method was immunoSEQ multiplex PCR; TCRdb's version includes in-frame clones alone and lacks a portion of them. The table shows roughly 140,000 clones, with around 84% occurring only once. Sequenced material: peripheral blood. Receptors were obtained from a woman aged 45-59 years with acute or convalescent COVID-19. The CDR3 runs from the conserved cysteine through the conserved F or W. D genes are given only for firm matches. Clone sizes are given selectively: once, few, many, or a class where the clone is expanded.

size	V	J	D	DNA	CDR3
-	TRBV3-1/TRBV3-2	TRBJ2-7	TRBD2	TGTGCCAGCAGCCGTGCCCTAGCGGGGGGCTCCTACGAGCAGTACTTC	CASSRALAGGSYEQYF
-	TRBV27	TRBJ1-5	TRBD1	TGTGCCAGCAGTACGACAGGGGATGGTCGGCAGCCCCAGCATTTT	CASSTTGDGRQPQHF
-	TRBV24-1	TRBJ1-2	TRBD1	TGTGCCACCAGTGACCCGGGAGGGACAGGGGTATCGTTAACCTTC	CATSDPGGTGVSLTF
-	TRBV9	TRBJ1-2	-	TGTGCCAGCAGCGGCGGGAGGGCAGGGGAACATATTAACTATGGCTACACCTTC	CASSGGRAGEHINYGYTF
-	TRBV11-2	TRBJ2-7	TRBD2	TGTGCCAGCAGCCCTGGACGACTAGCGGGAAGCGAGCAGTACTTC	CASSPGRLAGSEQYF
-	TRBV19	TRBJ2-1	TRBD1	TGTGCCAGTAGTAGGGAGACAGGGGCTTTTTACAATGAGCAGTTCTTC	CASSRETGAFYNEQFF
-	TRBV7-3	TRBJ1-1	-	TGTGCCAGCAGCTTAAAGGTCTCGAGGACTGAAGCTTTCTTT	CASSLKVSRTEAFF
-	TRBV18	TRBJ2-1	TRBD2	TGTGCCAGCCTACCAGGGACTAGCGGGGGGGAGCAGTTCTTC	CASLPGTSGGEQFF
-	TRBV20-1	TRBJ2-1	TRBD1	TGCAGTGCGGCCGGACAGGGAGAGCAGTTCTTC	CSAAGQGEQFF
-	TRBV5-4	TRBJ2-3	TRBD2	TGTGCCAGCAGCACTCAAAGCGGGGGTAGCACAGATACGCAGTATTTT	CASSTQSGGSTDTQYF
-	TRBV19	TRBJ1-2	-	TGTGCCAGTAGCCCGGGCGGGGGCGAGGGGTATGGCTACACCTTC	CASSPGGGEGYGYTF
-	TRBV14	TRBJ2-3	TRBD2	TGTGCCAGCAGCCAAGATTGGCTAGCGGGAGCGAACACAGATACGCAGTATTTT	CASSQDWLAGANTDTQYF
-	TRBV2	TRBJ1-2	TRBD1	TGTGCCAGTAACACTGGGGACAGACATGGCTACACCTTC	CASNTGDRHGYTF
-	TRBV2	TRBJ2-7	-	TGTGCCAGCAGTGAATCGGGGGGCAACACCTACGAGCAGTACTTC	CASSESGGNTYEQYF
-	TRBV6-1	TRBJ2-3	TRBD2	TGTGCCAGCAGTGGGACCCAGACTAGCGTCGCAGATACGCAGTATTTT	CASSGTQTSVADTQYF
-	TRBV2	TRBJ1-3	-	TGTGCCAGCAGCGACAGGTACCACTCTGGAAACACCATATATTTT	CASSDRYHSGNTIYF
-	TRBV24-1	TRBJ1-2	TRBD1	TGTGCCACCAGTGATTCCCTCAGGGGGAACTATGGCTACACCTTC	CATSDSLRGNYGYTF
-	TRBV19	TRBJ2-2	TRBD1	TGTGCCAGTAGTCCACAGGGACAGAGGAGGCTGTTTTTT	CASSPQGQRRLFF
-	TRBV12-3/TRBV12-4	TRBJ2-7	-	TGTGCCAGCATAGGGGGCTACGAGCAGTACTTC	CASIGGYEQYF
-	TRBV2	TRBJ1-4	-	TGTGCCGCAAGTCCGAGTCTCTTTAATGAAAAACTGTTTTTT	CAASPSLFNEKLFF
-	TRBV5-6	TRBJ1-4	-	TGTGCCAGCAGCTTACGGGGGAGTAATGAAAAACTGTTTTTT	CASSLRGSNEKLFF
-	TRBV18	TRBJ1-1	TRBD1	TGTGCCAGCTCGCCCCGACAGGGGGTTAGCACTGAAGCTTTCTTT	CASSPRQGVSTEAFF
-	TRBV3-1/TRBV3-2	TRBJ2-3	TRBD2	TGTGCCAGCAGCCAGTCTAGCGGGGGGGCAGATACGCAGTATTTT	CASSQSSGGADTQYF
-	TRBV6-9	TRBJ2-3	-	TGTGCCAGCAGGAGACTGGACAGCCGCACAGATACGCAGTATTTT	CASRRLDSRTDTQYF
-	TRBV7-2	TRBJ2-7	TRBD2	TGTGCCAGCACCTCCGCTAGCGGACCCTACGAGCAGTACTTC	CASTSASGPYEQYF
-	TRBV11-1	TRBJ2-7	TRBD1	TGTGCCAGCAGCCCGGGACAGGGATTCGACGAGCAGTACTTC	CASSPGQGFDEQYF
-	TRBV30	TRBJ1-1	TRBD1	TGTGCCGCAAAGGGCCGGGACAGGGGAATGAACACTGAAGCTTTCTTT	CAAKGRDRGMNTEAFF
-	TRBV28	TRBJ1-6	-	TGTGCCAGCAGTTTGCCAGGAAGCTCCTATAATTCACCCCTCCACTTT	CASSLPGSSYNSPLHF
-	TRBV29-1	TRBJ2-3	TRBD1	TGCAGCGTCGCGGGACAGGGGGCCACAGATACGCAGTATTTT	CSVAGQGATDTQYF
-	TRBV4-3	TRBJ2-2	TRBD2	TGCGCCAGCAGCCAAGAAGCGGGAGTGGGCGTCGGGGAGCTGTTTTTT	CASSQEAGVGVGELFF
once	TRBV10-3	TRBJ2-6	-	TGTGCCTCCAGGATCGCGGGGGCCAACGTCCTGACTTTC	CASRIAGANVLTF
-	TRBV18	TRBJ1-4	-	TGTGCCAGCTCTAGAGGTCCAGCTACAACTAATGAAAAACTGTTTTTT	CASSRGPATTNEKLFF
-	TRBV7-2	TRBJ2-5	TRBD1	TGTGCCAGCAGCACTTATGGCGGGACAGGGCAAGACTTC	CASSTYGGTGQDF
few	TRBV11-2	TRBJ2-1	TRBD2	TGTGCCAGCAGGATAGCGGGAGAGGAGCAGTTCTTC	CASRIAGEEQFF
-	TRBV29-1	TRBJ1-2	TRBD1	TGCAGCGTTGACAGGACAGGGGGCTCTGGCTACACCTTC	CSVDRTGGSGYTF
-	TRBV11-2	TRBJ2-7	TRBD1	TGTGCCAGCAGCTTATATTTAGGGACAGGGGGGCTCTACGAGCAGTACTTC	CASSLYLGTGGLYEQYF
few	TRBV4-3	TRBJ1-2	TRBD1	TGCGCCAGCAGCCAAGATCTGGGACAGTTCTATGGCTACACCTTC	CASSQDLGQFYGYTF
-	TRBV11-3	TRBJ2-4	TRBD2	TGTGCCAGCAGCTTAGTGGGAGTGGCGGGGGGGCCCGCCAAAAACATTCAGTACTTC	CASSLVGVAGGPAKNIQYF
-	TRBV19	TRBJ2-7	TRBD1	TGTGCCAGTAGTATAATAGGACAGGGGGCCGAGCAGTACTTC	CASSIIGQGAEQYF
-	TRBV23-1	TRBJ2-7	-	TGCGCCAGCAAGCCTATGAGTTACGAGCAGTACTTC	CASKPMSYEQYF
once	TRBV4-1	TRBJ2-7	-	TGCGCCAGCAGCCAAGTCTCTCCTCTGACAGACTACGAGCAGTACTTC	CASSQVSPLTDYEQYF